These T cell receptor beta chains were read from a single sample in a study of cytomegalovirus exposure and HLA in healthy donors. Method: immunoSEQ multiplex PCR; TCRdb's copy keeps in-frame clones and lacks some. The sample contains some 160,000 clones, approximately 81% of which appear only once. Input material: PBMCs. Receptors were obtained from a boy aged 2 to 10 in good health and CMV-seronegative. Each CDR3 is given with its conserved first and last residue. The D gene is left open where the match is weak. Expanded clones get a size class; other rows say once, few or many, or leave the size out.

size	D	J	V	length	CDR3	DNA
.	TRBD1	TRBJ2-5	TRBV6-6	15	CASSYPTGYQETQYF	TGTGCCAGCAGTTACCCGACAGGGTACCAAGAGACCCAGTACTTC
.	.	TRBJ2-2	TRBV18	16	CASSPSSTANTGELFF	TGTGCCAGCTCACCCTCGTCTACCGCGAACACCGGGGAGCTGTTTTTT
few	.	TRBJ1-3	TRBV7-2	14	CASSDRRAGNTIYF	TGTGCCAGCAGCGATCGCAGGGCTGGAAACACCATATATTTT
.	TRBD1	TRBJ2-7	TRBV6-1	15	CASSLTGTVTYEQYF	TGTGCCAGCAGTCTAACCGGGACAGTAACCTACGAGCAGTACTTC
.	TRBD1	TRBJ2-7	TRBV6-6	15	CASSNPGQGGYEQYF	TGTGCCAGCAGTAACCCGGGACAGGGCGGCTACGAGCAGTACTTC
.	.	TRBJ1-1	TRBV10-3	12	CAIMTGSTEAFF	TGTGCCATCATGACAGGTAGCACTGAAGCTTTCTTT
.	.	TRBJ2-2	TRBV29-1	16	CSASGTQGTNTGELFF	TGCAGCGCATCGGGGACGCAGGGGACGAACACCGGGGAGCTGTTTTTT
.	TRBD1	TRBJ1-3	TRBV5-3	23	CARSLWAPRKDRGPTNSGNTIYF	TGTGCCAGAAGCTTGTGGGCCCCGAGGAAGGACAGGGGGCCGACTAACTCTGGAAACACCATATATTTT
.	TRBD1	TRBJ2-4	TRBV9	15	CASSAGTDYKNIQYF	TGTGCCAGCAGCGCCGGGACAGACTACAAAAACATTCAGTACTTC
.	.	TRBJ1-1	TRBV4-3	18	CASSQLVQGLIMNTEAFF	TGCGCCAGCAGCCAACTCGTGCAGGGACTAATAATGAACACTGAAGCTTTCTTT
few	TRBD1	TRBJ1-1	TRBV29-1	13	CSVAGGLNTEAFF	TGCAGCGTTGCAGGGGGATTGAACACTGAAGCTTTCTTT
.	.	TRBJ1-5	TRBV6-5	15	CASSPTGSHPRPQHF	TGTGCCAGCAGTCCCACGGGATCCCACCCTCGGCCCCAGCATTTT
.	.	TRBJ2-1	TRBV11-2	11	CASSATTSQFF	TGTGCCAGCAGCGCAACGACAAGTCAGTTCTTC
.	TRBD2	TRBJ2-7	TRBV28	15	CASSLVGAGANEQYF	TGTGCCAGCAGTTTAGTAGGAGCGGGAGCTAACGAGCAGTACTTC
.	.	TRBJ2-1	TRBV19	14	CASQQGRSYNEQFF	TGTGCCAGCCAACAGGGAAGGTCCTACAATGAGCAGTTCTTC
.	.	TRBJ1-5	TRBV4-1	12	CASSQAGQPQHF	TGCGCCAGCAGCCAGGCCGGGCAGCCCCAGCATTTT
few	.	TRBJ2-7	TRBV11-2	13	CASSLDSGGEQYF	TGTGCCAGCAGCTTAGATAGCGGAGGGGAGCAGTACTTC
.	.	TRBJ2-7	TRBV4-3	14	CASSQAASGYEQYF	TGCGCCAGCAGCCAGGCTGCGTCGGGGTACGAGCAGTACTTC
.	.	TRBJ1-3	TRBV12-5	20	CASGLGGPGRGVISGNTIYF	TGTGCTAGTGGTTTGGGGGGACCTGGACGGGGGGTAATCTCTGGAAACACCATATATTTT
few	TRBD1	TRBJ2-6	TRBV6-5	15	CASRRTGAGANVLTF	TGTGCCAGCAGACGGACAGGGGCTGGGGCCAACGTCCTGACTTTC
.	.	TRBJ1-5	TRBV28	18	CASSSFGSREGSNQPQHF	TGTGCCAGCAGTTCATTCGGGAGCAGGGAGGGATCAAATCAGCCCCAGCATTTT
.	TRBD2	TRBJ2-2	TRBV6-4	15	CASSYREGNTGELFF	TGTGCCAGCAGCTATAGGGAGGGCAACACCGGGGAGCTGTTTTTT
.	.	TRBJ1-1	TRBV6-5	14	CASSYSVRNTEAFF	TGTGCCAGCAGTTACTCCGTCAGAAACACTGAAGCTTTCTTT
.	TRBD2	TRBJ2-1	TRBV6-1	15	CASYGLAGGDNEQFF	TGTGCCAGCTATGGACTAGCGGGAGGTGACAATGAGCAGTTCTTC
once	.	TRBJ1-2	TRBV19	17	CASSIDRPPGHRYGYTF	TGTGCCAGTAGTATAGATCGCCCGCCAGGGCATCGCTATGGCTACACCTTC
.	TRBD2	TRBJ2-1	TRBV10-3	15	CATERGLAARSEQFF	TGTGCCACCGAGCGGGGACTAGCCGCCCGCTCGGAGCAGTTCTTC
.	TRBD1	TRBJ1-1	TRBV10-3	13	CAISDRGISEAFF	TGTGCCATCAGTGACAGGGGGATCTCTGAAGCTTTCTTT
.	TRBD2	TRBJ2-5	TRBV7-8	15	CASSTRTSGQETQYF	TGTGCCAGCAGCACAAGGACTAGCGGCCAAGAGACCCAGTACTTC
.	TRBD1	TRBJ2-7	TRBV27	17	CASSPREQGENSYEQYF	TGTGCCAGCAGTCCACGAGAACAGGGGGAAAACTCCTACGAGCAGTACTTC
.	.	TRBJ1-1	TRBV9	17	CASSVSRGLVRSTEAFF	TGTGCCAGCAGCGTGAGCAGGGGTTTGGTTAGGAGCACTGAAGCTTTCTTT
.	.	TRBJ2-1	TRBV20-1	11	CSARRRNEQFF	TGCAGTGCTAGGAGGCGAAATGAGCAGTTCTTC
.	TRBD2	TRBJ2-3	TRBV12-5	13	CASGLRGADTQYF	TGTGCTAGTGGGTTACGGGGGGCAGATACGCAGTATTTT
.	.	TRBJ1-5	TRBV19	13	CASARGLVQPQHF	TGTGCCAGTGCGCGGGGGTTGGTTCAGCCCCAGCATTTT
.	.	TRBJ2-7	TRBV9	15	CASSVASTGPYEQYF	TGTGCCAGCAGCGTAGCTAGTACAGGCCCCTACGAGCAGTACTTC
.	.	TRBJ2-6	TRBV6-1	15	CASSFQGSGANVLTF	TGTGCCAGCAGTTTTCAGGGGTCTGGGGCCAACGTCCTGACTTTC
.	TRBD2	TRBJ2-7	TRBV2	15	CASHRWTSGVYEQYF	TGTGCCAGCCACCGATGGACTAGCGGGGTATACGAGCAGTACTTC
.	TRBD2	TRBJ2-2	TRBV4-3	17	CASSQGATSGNTGELFF	TGCGCCAGCAGCCAAGGGGCTACTAGCGGTAACACCGGGGAGCTGTTTTTT
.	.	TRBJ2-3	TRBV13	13	CASSLAGPDTQYF	TGTGCCAGCAGCCTTGCGGGCCCGGATACGCAGTATTTT
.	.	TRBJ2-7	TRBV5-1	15	CASSLNPLSSYEQYF	TGCGCCAGCAGCTTGAATCCCCTAAGCTCCTACGAGCAGTACTTC
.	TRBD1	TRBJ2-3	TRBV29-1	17	CSVKRGLRDRGTDTQYF	TGCAGCGTCAAAAGGGGGCTCCGGGACAGGGGGACAGATACGCAGTATTTT
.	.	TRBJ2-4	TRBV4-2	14	CASSRREGRNIQYF	TGTGCCAGCAGCCGTCGGGAAGGCCGAAACATTCAGTACTTC
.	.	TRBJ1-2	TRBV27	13	CASSLLSGRGYTF	TGTGCCAGCAGTTTATTGTCAGGCCGCGGCTACACCTTC
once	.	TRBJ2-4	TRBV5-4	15	CASSSMDSLGNIQYF	TGTGCCAGCAGCTCGATGGACAGTCTGGGAAACATTCAGTACTTC
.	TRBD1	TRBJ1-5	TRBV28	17	CASSSGTGGYNNQPQHF	TGTGCCAGCAGTTCGGGGACAGGGGGATATAACAATCAGCCCCAGCATTTT
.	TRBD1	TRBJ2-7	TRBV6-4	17	CASSVVIGQEQFYEQYF	TGTGCCAGCAGTGTTGTGATAGGACAGGAGCAATTCTACGAGCAGTACTTC